What follows are 24 T cell receptor beta chains derived from one specimen sequenced in a study of T-cell reconstitution after alpha-beta-depleted transplantation in children. Unique molecular identifiers featured in how the TCRbeta library was prepared. TCRdb fed the PCR reads into MiXCR, producing one record per CDR3 protein. The table shows around 960,000 distinct CDR3 sequences, with about 30% occurring only once. The source material was PBMCs, mostly from graft donor cells, sampled 360 days after TCRalphabeta/CD19-depleted stem cell transplant. The receptors originated from a boy under two years old who had a stem cell transplant for SCID, so the T cells may come from the graft donor.

This clonotype was found a few times. Here the CDR3 DNA reads TGTGCCAGCAGTTTTGAGGGACACTATGGCTACACCTTC. Protein product: CASSFEGHYGYTF. The chain couples TRBV12-3 or TRBV12-4 to TRBJ1-2, with D possibly TRBD1 on 5 matching bases. The CDR3 sequence is 13 residues long. V gave up 3 bases and J gave up 3 bases, with 8 bases separating them.

J is TRBJ1-1 and V is TRBV3-1; D gene uncertain. In germline, CDR1 is LGHDT, CDR2 YNNKEL (reference sequence). The CDR3 extends over 16 amino acids. V lost 2 bases and J 4 bases, leaving 17 bases between the germline ends. The CDR3 reads CASSQIPSRRVTEAFF. Written as DNA, the CDR3 is TGTGCCAGCAGCCAAATTCCGTCCAGACGGGTCACTGAAGCTTTCTTT.

As DNA, the CDR3 is TGTGCCAGCAGTTTAGGGGTAGGGGGCGCGGGCACAGATACGCAGTATTTT. As protein: CASSLGVGGAGTDTQYF. This chain connects TRBV12-3 or TRBV12-4 to TRBJ2-3, with 7 bases that match TRBD1. The length of the CDR3 is 17 residues. Trimming cost V 1 base and J 1 base; bases outside gene matches: 8.

The chain combines TRBV12-3 or TRBV12-4 with TRBJ2-7; 7 bases align to TRBD2. The CDR3 is made up of 13 amino acids. J lost 6 bases, V lost 6 bases, and 8 bases had no gene match. The CDR3: CASSPGGGLEQYF. The CDR3, as DNA: TGTGCCAGCAGCCCCGGGGGAGGGCTCGAGCAGTACTTC.

The sample holds a few counts of this clonotype. The chain employs TRBV5-1 and TRBJ2-4, with 7 nucleotides matching TRBD1. The CDR3 contains 13 residues. V trimming: 6 bases; J trimming: 9 bases; junction bases outside the gene matches: 9. Germline V gives CDR1 SGHRS, CDR2 YFSETQ. For the CDR3, the DNA is TGCGCCAGCACCTACGACAGGGACAGCATTCAGTACTTC. Translated, it gives CASTYDRDSIQYF.

The rearrangement links TRBV12-3 or TRBV12-4 to TRBJ2-5; TRBD1 matches at 10 bases. CDR3 length: 17 residues. The trim removed 1 base at V and 6 bases at J, leaving 11 bases unmatched. The CDR3 nucleotides are TGTGCCAGCAGTTTAGATTTTTTGAGGGACAGGGGAAAGACCCAGTACTTC. The encoded protein is CASSLDFLRDRGKTQYF.

This chain connects TRBV20-1 to TRBJ2-7; either TRBD1 or TRBD2 may supply D (6 bases each). Germline V gives CDR1 DFQATT, CDR2 SNEGSKA (reference sequence). This CDR3 spans 16 amino acids. The ends were cut back, 3 bases at V and 3 bases at J, with 21 bases in the middle. CDR3 region: CSASPFRGEIHYEQYF. The CDR3 DNA sequence: TGCAGTGCTAGCCCCTTTAGGGGGGAGATCCACTACGAGCAGTACTTC.

The chain recombines TRBV12-3 or TRBV12-4 with TRBJ2-6; unclear D gene. Trimming stripped 1 base from V and 0 bases from J, with 7 bases between. The CDR3 has 16 residues. The CDR3 region has the DNA TGTGCCAGCAGTTTAGGAGAAGGCTCTGGGGCCAACGTCCTGACTTTC. Its protein is CASSLGEGSGANVLTF.

In this sample, this clonotype turned up a few times. The V call is TRBV6-2 or TRBV6-3, the J call TRBJ2-7; no firm D call. This CDR3 has 13 amino acids. V dropped 2 bases and J dropped 3 bases, with 8 bases sitting between them. Germline V gives CDR1 MNHEY, CDR2 SVGEGT. This CDR3 is CASSYNRFYEQYF. As DNA, the CDR3 is TGTGCCAGCAGTTACAACAGATTCTACGAGCAGTACTTC.

J is TRBJ2-1 and V is TRBV28; 8 bases match TRBD1. Germline V gene data show CDR1 as MDHEN and CDR2 as SYDVKM. The CDR3 is 16 residues long. V was clipped by 5 bases and J by 7 bases; unmatched bases: 13. CDR3 sequence reads: CASSPPPGQDTNEQFF. Written as DNA, the CDR3 is TGTGCCAGCAGTCCTCCTCCGGGACAGGATACTAATGAGCAGTTCTTC.

The chain is built from TRBV7-2 and TRBJ2-7; D uncertain. CDR1 is SGHTA, CDR2 FQGNSA, per germline. Trimming pared 2 bases from V and 2 bases from J, leaving 13 bases between. This CDR3 region has 15 residues. This CDR3 reads CASSLIAGSTYEQYF. The CDR3 DNA reads TGTGCCAGCAGCTTAATTGCAGGATCTACCTACGAGCAGTACTTC.

The chain uses TRBV13 and TRBJ1-4; 10 bases match TRBD1. The J segment lost 8 bases and the V segment lost 4 bases, leaving 7 bases of the junction unmatched. There are 15 residues in the CDR3. Germline CDR1 is PRHDT and CDR2 is FYEKMQ (reference sequence). The DNA for the CDR3 is TGTGCCAGCAGCTACGACAGGGGGCGCGGGGAAAAACTGTTTTTT. The encoded protein is CASSYDRGRGEKLFF.

J is TRBJ2-5 and V is TRBV27; D is unclear. Trimming cost V 6 bases and J 1 base, with 12 bases left between them. Germline lookup yields CDR1 MNHEY and CDR2 SMNVEV (reference sequence). The CDR3 is 14 residues long. Here the CDR3 DNA reads TGTGCCAGCAGCCTTTCTTTCAGCCAAGAGACCCAGTACTTC. As protein: CASSLSFSQETQYF.

The J gene is TRBJ2-7, the V gene TRBV20-1; D unresolved. Germline values: CDR1 DFQATT, CDR2 SNEGSKA (reference sequence). The CDR3 consists of 12 residues. V was clipped by 3 bases and J by 2 bases, with 8 bases between them. The DNA of the CDR3 is TGCAGTGCTAGTAGCAGCACCTACGAGCAGTACTTC. Protein: CSASSSTYEQYF.

Only a few counts were recorded for this clonotype. The gene calls are TRBV4-1 and TRBJ2-3; D is undetermined. In germline, CDR1 is MGHRA, CDR2 YSYEKL. The CDR3 sequence is 14 residues long. Trimming took off 3 bases at V and 4 bases at J, with 11 bases between the two ends. The CDR3 spells CASSHLDGPDTQYF. The CDR3 nucleotides read TGCGCCAGCAGCCACTTGGACGGTCCAGATACGCAGTATTTT.

This clonotype was observed at least ten times. The rearrangement links TRBV6-5 to TRBJ1-2; D gene unclear. This CDR3 is 16 amino acids long. Germline loops: CDR1 MNHEY, CDR2 SVGAGI. With 0 bases removed from V and 3 bases from J, the gap between germline ends came to 14 bases. CDR3 protein: CASSYSGGKEYYGYTF. The CDR3 bases are TGTGCCAGCAGTTACTCTGGCGGAAAAGAGTACTATGGCTACACCTTC.

This clonotype was counted between two and nine times. The chain links TRBV5-1 to TRBJ2-7; D gene unclear. Germline V gene lookup returns CDR1 SGHRS and CDR2 YFSETQ. The V end lost 0 bases, the J end lost 3 bases, and 10 bases lay between the germline ends. The CDR3 is 14 residues long. CDR3 loop: CASSLANSGYEQYF. CDR3 DNA sequence: TGCGCCAGCAGCTTGGCCAACTCGGGCTACGAGCAGTACTTC.

This clonotype was detected only a few times. This chain links TRBV6-2 or TRBV6-3 with TRBJ1-2; D remains unclear. CDR3 length: 11 amino acids. Trimming removed 5 bases from V and 4 bases from J, with 5 bases in between. The V gene's germline CDR1 is MNHEY and CDR2 SVGEGT. The CDR3 sequence: CASSRSYGYTF. CDR3 DNA sequence: TGTGCCAGCAGTAGGAGCTATGGCTACACCTTC.

The rearrangement uses TRBV7-9 and TRBJ2-7; possible D gene TRBD2, 5 bases. Trimming pared 2 bases from V and 0 bases from J, leaving 14 bases between. CDR3 size: 16 residues. Germline CDR1 is SEHNR and CDR2 is FQNEAQ (reference sequence). For the CDR3, the DNA is TGTGCCAGCAGCTTAAATACGGGGATAAGCTCCTACGAGCAGTACTTC. Residues: CASSLNTGISSYEQYF.

The J gene is TRBJ2-7, the V gene TRBV29-1, with TRBD2 as a possible D gene (6 bases). Germline assignment: CDR1 SQVTM and CDR2 ANQGSEA. The CDR3 has 11 amino acids. Trimming removed 3 bases from V and 9 bases from J, with 12 bases in between. The DNA of the CDR3 is TGCAGCGTTGACGGGGGAGAGAGGCAGTACTTC. It is translated as CSVDGGERQYF.

This clonotype was observed a handful of times. V is TRBV7-9 and J is TRBJ1-1; the match to TRBD1 covers 7 bases. The junction had 3 bases not matched to a gene; V was cut back by 6 bases and J by 8 bases. The CDR3 length is 11 residues. In germline, CDR1 is SEHNR, CDR2 FQNEAQ (reference sequence). The CDR3 nucleotides are TGTGCCAGCAGAGCGACAGGGGAAGCTTTCTTT. The encoded protein is CASRATGEAFF. Using reference TRBV7-9 and TRBJ1-1 for the parts outside the CDR3, the full variable domain is DTGVSQNPRHKITKRGQNVTFRCDPISEHNRLYWYRQTLGQGPEFLTYFQNEAQLEKSRLLSDRFSAERPKGSFSTLEIQRTEQGDSAMYLCASRATGEAFFGQGTRLTVV.

The chain recombines TRBV7-3 with TRBJ2-3; 11 bases line up with TRBD2. The CDR3 is 15 residues long. Germline V CDR1 and CDR2: SGHTA, FQGTGA. With 8 bases clipped from V and 3 bases from J, the junction kept 7 bases outside the gene matches. Written as DNA, the CDR3 is TGTGCCAGCGGCCCGGGACTAGCGGCAACAGATACGCAGTATTTT. This gives the protein CASGPGLAATDTQYF.

This clonotype has more than one count but fewer than ten. The rearrangement links TRBV12-3 or TRBV12-4 to TRBJ1-5; tentatively, D is TRBD1 (6 bases). Trimming took 6 bases from V and 7 from J, leaving 19 bases between them. There are 15 residues in the CDR3. For the CDR3, the DNA is TGTGCCAGCAGCCCAACCGCACAGGGTAGGCAGCCCCAGCATTTT. Its translation: CASSPTAQGRQPQHF.

The chain recombines TRBV28 with TRBJ1-3; D gene unclear. V was cut by 0 bases and J by 0 bases, with 9 bases left in between. Germline V gene lookup returns CDR1 MDHEN and CDR2 SYDVKM. The CDR3 has 16 amino acids. In nucleotides, the CDR3 is TGTGCCAGCAGTTTATGGAGGCGCGTCTCTGGAAACACCATATATTTT. Protein: CASSLWRRVSGNTIYF.